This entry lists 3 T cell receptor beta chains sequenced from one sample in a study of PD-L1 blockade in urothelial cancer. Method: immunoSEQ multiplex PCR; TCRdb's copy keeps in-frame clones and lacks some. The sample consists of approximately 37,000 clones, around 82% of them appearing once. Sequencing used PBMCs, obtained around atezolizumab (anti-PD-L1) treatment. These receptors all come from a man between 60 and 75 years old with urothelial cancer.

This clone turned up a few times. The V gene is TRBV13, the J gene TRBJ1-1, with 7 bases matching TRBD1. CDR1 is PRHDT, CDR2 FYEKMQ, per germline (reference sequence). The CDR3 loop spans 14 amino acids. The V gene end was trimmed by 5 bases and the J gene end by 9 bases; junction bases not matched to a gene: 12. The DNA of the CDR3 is TGTGCCAGCAGCCCACAGGGACAGTGGGGGCAAGCTTTCTTT. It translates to CASSPQGQWGQAFF.

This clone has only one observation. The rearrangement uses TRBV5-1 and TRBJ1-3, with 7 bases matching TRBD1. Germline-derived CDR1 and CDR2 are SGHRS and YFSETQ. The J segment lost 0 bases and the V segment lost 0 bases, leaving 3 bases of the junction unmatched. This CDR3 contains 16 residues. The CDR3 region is CASSLGTGYSGNTIYF. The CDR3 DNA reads TGCGCCAGCAGCTTGGGGACAGGATACTCTGGAAACACCATATATTTT.

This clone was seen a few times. Written as DNA, the CDR3 is TGTGCCAGCAGTGAAATTAAAGGACAGGGATTCACCGGGGAGCTGTTTTTT. Amino acids: CASSEIKGQGFTGELFF. The chain couples TRBV2 to TRBJ2-2; 8 nucleotides agree with TRBD1. Looked up from germline, CDR1 is SNHLY and CDR2 is FYNNEI. V dropped 2 bases and J dropped 4; count of bases not matched to a gene: 9. The CDR3 contains 17 residues.